These T cell receptor beta chains were read from a single sample in a study of OX40 agonist ivuxolimab in advanced cancers. Generated by immunoSEQ multiplex PCR, the TCRdb table keeps only in-frame clones and is missing some. The sample has 90,000 or so clones; 80% to 90% are singletons. The sample here was CD4+ or CD8+ T cells sorted from blood, taken in a trial of the OX40 agonist ivuxolimab. The source is an adult with an advanced solid tumor such as melanoma, head and neck, liver or kidney cancer. Each CDR3 is given with its conserved first and last residue. D genes are given only for firm matches. Clone sizes are given selectively: once, few, many, or a class where the clone is expanded.

V	size	J	D	DNA	CDR3
TRBV6-1	.	TRBJ1-1	.	TGTGCCAGCAGTGAAACTCCCGACATCGACGCTTTCTTT	CASSETPDIDAFF
TRBV5-4	.	TRBJ1-1	.	TGTGCCAGCAGCTTAAAATTTGGATTGAACACTGAAGCTTTCTTT	CASSLKFGLNTEAFF
TRBV7-2	.	TRBJ1-5	.	TGTGCCAGCGGAGAGCGAGGCACTCAGCCCCAGCATTTT	CASGERGTQPQHF
TRBV27	.	TRBJ1-1	.	TGTGCCAGCAGTTTATCGGAGGTGAACACTGAAGCTTTCTTT	CASSLSEVNTEAFF
TRBV11-2	.	TRBJ2-3	.	TGTGCCAGCAGCTTAGATCTCGAAGGGGATACGCAGTATTTT	CASSLDLEGDTQYF
TRBV19	.	TRBJ2-1	.	TGTGCCAGTAGTATCTGGGACTTGCAGTTCTTC	CASSIWDLQFF
TRBV29-1	.	TRBJ2-6	TRBD1	TGCAGCGTTTGGGACAGCTCTGGGGCCAACGTCCTGACTTTC	CSVWDSSGANVLTF
TRBV7-6	.	TRBJ1-2	TRBD1	TGTGCCAGCAGCTCACGAACCGGGACAGGGGTTGGCTACACCTTC	CASSSRTGTGVGYTF
TRBV7-9	.	TRBJ2-7	.	TGTGCCAGCAGCCCCATGGGGGTCTCCTACGAGCAGTACTTC	CASSPMGVSYEQYF
TRBV6-5	.	TRBJ2-7	TRBD1	TGTGCCAGCAGTTACGTACGGACAGGGGGTTTGCGGGAGCAGTACTTC	CASSYVRTGGLREQYF
TRBV9	.	TRBJ2-7	TRBD2	TGTGCCAGCAGCCCGCGACTAGCGGGGGGAAGAAACGAGCAGTACTTC	CASSPRLAGGRNEQYF
TRBV10-3	.	TRBJ1-2	.	TGTGCCATCAGCCTAGTTTATACTGAAGTCTATGGCTACACCTTC	CAISLVYTEVYGYTF
TRBV7-3	once	TRBJ2-1	TRBD1	TGTGCCAGCAGCTTCACCCAGGGGGCGAATGAGCAGTTCTTC	CASSFTQGANEQFF
TRBV2	.	TRBJ2-7	.	TGTGCCAGCAGTGTGGGGGCCCAAATCTACGAGCAGTACTTC	CASSVGAQIYEQYF
TRBV7-9	.	TRBJ2-2	.	.	CASSFGQGPSPLFF
TRBV6-1	.	TRBJ1-2	.	TGTGCCAGCAGTTTTCGGGACTCAGGAACCTATGGCTACACCTTC	CASSFRDSGTYGYTF
TRBV7-2	.	TRBJ2-5	.	TGTGCCAGCAGCTCTTACCAAGAGACCCAGTACTTC	CASSSYQETQYF
TRBV28	.	TRBJ1-1	.	TGTGCCAGCAGTAAAATACAGGTATTTTCGCCTGAAGCTTTCTTT	CASSKIQVFSPEAFF
TRBV5-1	.	TRBJ2-7	TRBD1	TGCGCCAGCAGCATGGACAGGGAACTCTACGAGCAGTACTTC	CASSMDRELYEQYF
TRBV7-3	.	TRBJ2-7	.	TGTGCCAGCAGCTTATTACCCGGGACCGAGCAGTACTTC	CASSLLPGTEQYF
TRBV9	.	TRBJ2-7	TRBD2	TGTGCCAGCAGTTTTAGCGGGGTCGGGAACGAGCAGTACTTC	CASSFSGVGNEQYF
TRBV15	once	TRBJ1-6	.	TGTGCCACCAGCAGAGATGGGGGGCGCAGGGACGATAATTCACCCCTCCACTTT	CATSRDGGRRDDNSPLHF
TRBV30	.	TRBJ1-2	TRBD1	TGTGCCTGGTCTAAACCGGGACAGCCTAACTATGGCTACACCTTC	CAWSKPGQPNYGYTF